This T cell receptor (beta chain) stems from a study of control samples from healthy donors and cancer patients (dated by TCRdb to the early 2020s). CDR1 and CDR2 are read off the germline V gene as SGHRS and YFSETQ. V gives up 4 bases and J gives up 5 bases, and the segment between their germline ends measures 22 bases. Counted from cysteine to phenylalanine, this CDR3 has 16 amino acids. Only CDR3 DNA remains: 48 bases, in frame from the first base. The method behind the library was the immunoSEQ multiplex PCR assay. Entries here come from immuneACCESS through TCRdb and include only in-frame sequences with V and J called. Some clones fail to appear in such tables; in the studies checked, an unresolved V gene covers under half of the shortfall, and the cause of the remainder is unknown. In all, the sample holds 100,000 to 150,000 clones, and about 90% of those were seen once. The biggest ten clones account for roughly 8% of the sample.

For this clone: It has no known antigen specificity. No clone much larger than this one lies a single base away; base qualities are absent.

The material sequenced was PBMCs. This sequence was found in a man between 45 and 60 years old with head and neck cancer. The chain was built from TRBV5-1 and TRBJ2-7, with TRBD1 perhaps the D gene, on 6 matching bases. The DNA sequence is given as TGCGCCAGCAGCCCAGTGGGGCAGGGGCTCCTCAACGAGCAGTACTTC. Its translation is CASSPVGQGLLNEQYF.